This paragraph covers one T cell receptor (beta chain) sequence. Its antigen is currently unknown. This sample is part of a study of vaccination effects on CD4 cells after COVID-19. V dropped 3 bases and J dropped 6; count of bases not matched to a gene: 6. CDR1 SGDLS and CDR2 YYNGEE come from the germline V gene. The CDR3 extends over 14 amino acids. ViraFEST assay sequencing came after antigen-specific CD4+ T cells were expanded with viral peptide pools. Culturing for roughly 10 days preceded CD4+ T cell isolation. Subjects were given two BNT162b2 or mRNA-1273 vaccine doses. Clones were sequenced by immunoSEQ multiplex PCR, and TCRdb holds only the in-frame ones, with some missing. The data hold fewer than 25,000 clones, with around four fifths observed a single time.

The receptor's source is a human donor who received a COVID-19 vaccine. The specimen comprised CD4+ T cells from PBMCs cultured with HCoV-NL63 spike peptides, sampled after COVID-19 vaccination. The chain carries TRBV9 and TRBJ1-1, with TRBD1 identical over 9 bases. In DNA, the CDR3 is TGTGCCAGCAGCGCCCTCACAGGGGGCGCTGAAGCTTTCTTT. Translated, it gives CASSALTGGAEAFF.